These T cell receptor beta chains were read from a single sample in a study of blood T cell repertoires in COVID-19. Sequenced by immunoSEQ multiplex PCR; TCRdb stores in-frame clones only, minus some. The sample shows over 250,000 clones, around 90% of them seen only once. The specimen sequenced was PBMCs or T cells enriched from blood (not recorded which). The source of these receptors is a man between 60 and 75 years old who had recovered from COVID-19. Each CDR3 is given with its conserved first and last residue. The D gene is left open where the match is weak. Rows give clone size only sometimes, using once, few, many, or a class for an expanded clone.

cdr3_nt,cdr3_aa,v_call,cdr3_length,clone_size,j_call,d_call
TGTGCCACTCGGGGGGCACGAAATTCACCCCTCCACTTT,CATRGARNSPLHF,TRBV5-6,13,once,TRBJ1-6,.
TGCGCCAGCAGCTTGGGACAAAACACCATATATTTT,CASSLGQNTIYF,TRBV5-1,12,.,TRBJ1-3,.
TGTGCCAGCAGCCAAGGTGGGGGGGTGAGTGGGTCCTCACCCCTCCACTTT,CASSQGGGVSGSSPLHF,TRBV3-1/TRBV3-2,17,.,TRBJ1-6,.
TGTGCCAGCAGCTTAGTTTCTAGCGGATACAATGAGCAGTTCTTC,CASSLVSSGYNEQFF,TRBV11-3,15,.,TRBJ2-1,TRBD2
TGTGCCAGCAGCCCGGACAGGGGGCTCACCGGGGAGCTGTTTTTT,CASSPDRGLTGELFF,TRBV6-2/TRBV6-3,15,.,TRBJ2-2,TRBD1
TGTGCCAGCAGCTTACATCGTCCAGATACGCAGTATTTT,CASSLHRPDTQYF,TRBV5-4,13,.,TRBJ2-3,.
TGTGCCAGCTATGGACAGGGGGTAGCATACAAGCAGTACTTC,CASYGQGVAYKQYF,TRBV6-5,14,.,TRBJ2-7,TRBD1
TGCGCCAGCAGTAAAACAGGGGGCGGCCAGCCCCAGCATTTT,CASSKTGGGQPQHF,TRBV5-1,14,.,TRBJ1-5,TRBD1
TGCGCCAGCAGCTTGGGGTCGGGAACAGATACGCAGTATTTT,CASSLGSGTDTQYF,TRBV5-1,14,.,TRBJ2-3,.
TGTGCCAGCAGCCAAGAGTACGGGACAGGGGTTAATAACTATGGCTACACCTTC,CASSQEYGTGVNNYGYTF,TRBV4-2,18,once,TRBJ1-2,TRBD1
TGTGCCAGCAGTTCCAGCTCCTACGAGCAGTACTTC,CASSSSSYEQYF,TRBV5-4,12,.,TRBJ2-7,.
TGCAGCGTTGCTGAGAATAGCAATCAGCCCCAGCATTTT,CSVAENSNQPQHF,TRBV29-1,13,once,TRBJ1-5,.
TGTGCCAGTAGAAATCGACAGGGCATGAACACTGAAGCTTTCTTT,CASRNRQGMNTEAFF,TRBV19,15,.,TRBJ1-1,TRBD1
TGTGCCAGCAGCGTCCTGGGGGGCCAAGAGACCCAGTACTTC,CASSVLGGQETQYF,TRBV6-5,14,.,TRBJ2-5,.
TGTGCCAGCAGCCAGGGTCTGGCCCGACTAGACGAGCAGTACTTC,CASSQGLARLDEQYF,TRBV3-1/TRBV3-2,15,.,TRBJ2-7,.
TGTGCCAGCAGCCGGGGGCAGGGGGCGGGCACTGAAGCTTTCTTT,CASSRGQGAGTEAFF,TRBV16,15,.,TRBJ1-1,TRBD1
TGTGCCAGCACCGAAGGACAGGGGCACCAGCCCCAGCATTTT,CASTEGQGHQPQHF,TRBV21-1,14,.,TRBJ1-5,.
TGTGCCAGCAGTTTCGGACTAGCGGGGCCCCAAGAGACCCAGTACTTC,CASSFGLAGPQETQYF,TRBV27,16,.,TRBJ2-5,TRBD2
TGTGCCAGCAGCCAGTATCACTCGGGAGCAGAAGAGACCCAGTACTTC,CASSQYHSGAEETQYF,TRBV3-1/TRBV3-2,16,.,TRBJ2-5,.
TGTGCCATCAGTGAGGACAGCACAACTAATGAAAAACTGTTTTTT,CAISEDSTTNEKLFF,TRBV10-3,15,.,TRBJ1-4,.
TGTGCCTGGAGTGCGGCTAGCGGATTACCCTACGAGCAGTACTTC,CAWSAASGLPYEQYF,TRBV30,15,.,TRBJ2-7,TRBD2
TGTGCCAGTAGTATAGTAAATCAGCCCCAGCATTTT,CASSIVNQPQHF,TRBV19,12,.,TRBJ1-5,.
TGTGCCAGCAGTGATTTGCAGGCAACTAATGAAAAACTGTTTTTT,CASSDLQATNEKLFF,TRBV2,15,once,TRBJ1-4,.
TGTGCCAGTAGTTTTTTGCGGGGGGAGCAGTTCTTC,CASSFLRGEQFF,TRBV19,12,.,TRBJ2-1,TRBD2
TGCGCCAGCAGCCAACGTGTGGGGATTAGCGGGCAGTTCTTC,CASSQRVGISGQFF,TRBV4-3,14,.,TRBJ2-1,.
TGTGCCAGCTCACCGTACCGAACAGGGGCAGGATACGAGCAGTACTTC,CASSPYRTGAGYEQYF,TRBV18,16,.,TRBJ2-7,TRBD1
TGTGCCAGCAGTGACCTGAGACTAGCGGGAGCCTACAATGAGCAGTTCTTC,CASSDLRLAGAYNEQFF,TRBV2,17,.,TRBJ2-1,TRBD2
TGTGCCAGCAGCCGCGGGGGGCCCTACGAGCAGTACTTC,CASSRGGPYEQYF,TRBV12-3/TRBV12-4,13,.,TRBJ2-7,TRBD2
TGCAGCGTTGCCGTCCAGGTCAACACTGAAGCTTTCTTT,CSVAVQVNTEAFF,TRBV29-1,13,.,TRBJ1-1,.
TGCGCCAGCAGCTTGGAACCCGGACAGGAGATCTATGGCTACACCTTC,CASSLEPGQEIYGYTF,TRBV5-1,16,.,TRBJ1-2,TRBD1